A selection of T cell receptor beta chains follows, all from one sample in a study of blood T cell repertoires in COVID-19. Assay used: immunoSEQ multiplex PCR; TCRdb lists only in-frame clones, some missing. The table shows about 70,000 clones, with approximately 78% occurring only once. Sequenced sample: peripheral blood. All receptors derive from a human donor in a cohort sampled during active COVID-19. CDR3s leave out the opening cysteine and the closing phenylalanine or tryptophan.

v_call cdr3_aa
TRBV4-3 ASSQEGGSLYNEQF
TRBV12-3/TRBV12-4 ASSSIGGYEQY
TRBV20-1 SASRASGSVWYNEQF
TRBV5-8 ASSPRTSGYYEQY
TRBV7-9 ASSLVPGGEVEAF
TRBV3-1/TRBV3-2 ASRDSGRTDTQY
TRBV29-1 SVINGYEQY
TRBV10-1 ASSESAGLADIQY
TRBV10-3 AINSGLAGEGTQY
TRBV10-3 AISTGTGGFYEQY
TRBV7-6 ASSLGTRTEAF
TRBV4-1 ASSQDMGLSPLH
TRBV6-6 ASSYSGGTEDEAF
TRBV18 ASSLGQGIPSYEQY
TRBV29-1 SVLDRVTYEQY
TRBV11-1 ASSLLAVREQY
TRBV6-5 ASSRGPNTEAF
TRBV6-2/TRBV6-3 ASSSGLAFNEQY
TRBV6-5 ASRGGGSYNEQF
TRBV18 ASSPTAVRNTGELF
TRBV11-2 ASRTTSGRWWEQY
TRBV7-8 ASSSQTSGIYEQY
TRBV3-1/TRBV3-2 ASSQYSTDTQY
TRBV25-1 AVSRGSGQETQY
TRBV7-2 ASSLVVGALYEQY
TRBV4-2 ASSQVGTSGSYEQY
TRBV7-9 ASSLGEGPYEQY
TRBV5-4 ASSLRAGGAGELF
TRBV6-6 ASSYSGTDEKLF
TRBV14 ASSQLLISTDTQY
TRBV7-2 ASSLRTVGSYEQY
TRBV10-2 ASRNRESGRISEQF
TRBV30 AWRDSPYGYT
TRBV5-5 ASSFLTGDTEAF
TRBV11-1 ASSLAVDRAQF
TRBV6-6 ASSSGNQNEQY
TRBV5-1 ASSSGQGTEAF
TRBV5-1 ASSLKGGTDTQY
TRBV5-6 ASSRGHRFVSNSPLH
TRBV18 ASGSGTGLKPQH